This T cell receptor beta chain was documented in a study of blood T cell repertoires in COVID-19. The wider study: The samples span acute and convalescent COVID-19 from the United States, Italy and Spain. The analysed material was cDNA or gDNA that came from T cells, B-cell-depleted T cells, or PBMCs.

In the authors' workflow: Amplified reference gene primers provided the basis for estimating nucleated cell counts. Data came from immunoSEQ multiplex PCR; TCRdb stores just in-frame clones and leaves some out. From that table come the V and J calls and clone size; the DNA was used to work out D and trimming. The sample has approximately 500,000 clones, roughly nine tenths seen once. Germline CDR1 SGHAT, CDR2 FQNNGV. The length of the CDR3 is 16 residues. V was clipped by 5 bases and J by 0 bases, with 14 bases between them. Seattle researchers signed up patients amid active infection and tracked them longitudinally.

The receptor comes from a woman between 50 and 59 years old with COVID-19, enrolled during active disease. The rearrangement uses TRBV11-2 and TRBJ1-3, with D possibly being TRBD1 (5 bases). Sequencing was carried out using peripheral blood. Here the CDR3 reads CASSVLRGYSGNTIYF. DNA of the CDR3: TGTGCCAGCAGCGTCTTAAGGGGCTACTCTGGAAACACCATATATTTT.